This TCR beta chain is drawn from a study of CD8 T cells in ankylosing spondylitis. This clonotype was counted at least ten times. Its target is unknown. TCRdb called the 5' RACE reads again in MiXCR, with one record for every CDR3 protein. The sample lists about 300,000 distinct CDR3 sequences, around 21% seen once, with 3.5% to 4.5% in the top ten. Germline loops: CDR1 SGHTS, CDR2 YDEGEE. This CDR3 is 16 amino acids long. V was trimmed by 1 base and J by 0 bases, leaving 12 bases between them. Points from the study as a whole: Existing reports had already noted some motif variants in reactive arthritis synovial fluid and blood.

The rearrangement uses TRBV5-8 and TRBJ2-3; D is possibly TRBD1 (5 bases). Material for sequencing was blood, either unsorted or a sorted T cell fraction (not recorded which). The sequence was obtained from a female donor with ankylosing spondylitis or in good health (not recorded which). Here the CDR3 reads CASSLFGAPSTDTQYF. CDR3 in DNA: TGTGCCAGCAGCTTGTTTGGGGCACCCAGCACAGATACGCAGTATTTT. The variable domain in full, with the rest retrieved from reference TRBV5-8 and TRBJ2-3, is EAGVTQSPTHLIKTRGQQATLRCSPISGHTSVYWYQQALGLGLQFLLWYDEGEERNRGNFPPRFSGRQFPNYSSELNVNALELEDSALYLCASSLFGAPSTDTQYFGPGTRLTVL.